This TCR beta chain derives from a study of regulatory T cells in long-lasting Graves disease. Whole-study context: More than 5 years of antithyroid drugs with positive TSH receptor antibodies defined persistent Graves' disease. General study findings and limits: Newly diagnosed Graves' patients exceeded persistent ones in TCR diversity.

Worth noting for this clonotype: Its specificity is unknown.

TCR beta libraries were built with iRepertoire HTBI primers and Arm-PCR of CDR3 regions. MiXCR, applied by TCRdb to the multiplex PCR reads, yields one record per CDR3 protein. The table shows 300,000 to 500,000 distinct CDR3 sequences, with roughly 20% occurring only once. The time point: persistent/refractory GD, antithyroid drugs over 5 years with positive TRAb. RNA from PBMCs was the source of the TCR library. Criteria from the American Thyroid Association guidelines were applied to diagnose Graves' disease. The CDR3 is made up of 16 amino acids. The germline V gene encodes CDR1 MNHNS and CDR2 SASEGT. The V gene end was trimmed by 6 bases and the J gene end by 3 bases; junction bases not matched to a gene: 8.

The chain is built from TRBV6-1 and TRBJ2-7; 13 nucleotides line up with TRBD2. The sequencing here drew on peripheral blood mononuclear cells (PBMCs), taken when the disease was refractory, from a patient treated with antithyroid drugs. The TCR originated in a female donor with Graves disease. The CDR3 coding sequence is TGTGCCAGCAGACGGCCGGGACTAGCGGGGTTCTACGAGCAGTACTTC. It translates to CASRRPGLAGFYEQYF.